Listed here are 19 T cell receptor beta chains from one sample, sequenced in a study of cytomegalovirus exposure and HLA in healthy donors (dated by TCRdb to 2015 to 2018). Libraries were constructed by the immunoSEQ multiplex PCR assay. The multiplex PCR relied on a mix of 60 forward primers for TCR Vbeta segments and 13 reverse primers for TCR Jbeta segments. Not all clones reach the TCRdb copy of this immuneACCESS table, which keeps in-frame sequences only. Checked studies attribute under half of the gap to unresolved V genes and leave the rest unexplained. In all, the sample holds 100,000 to 150,000 clones, and roughly 71% of those were seen once. 4% to 4.5% of the sample is taken by the ten largest. The sample taken for sequencing was PBMCs. All receptors come from a woman aged 45 to 65 in good health and CMV-seropositive.

This clone appeared a few times. V gene TRBV5-6 combines with J gene TRBJ1-5; TRBD1 matches 7 bases. CDR3 length: 14 residues. V lost 0 bases, J lost 5 bases, and 2 bases stayed unmatched. CDR1 and CDR2 (germline): SGHDT, YYEEEE. The CDR3 DNA reads TGTGCCAGCAGCTTGGGACAGGGTCATCAGCCCCAGCATTTT. Translation: CASSLGQGHQPQHF. Using reference TRBV5-6 and TRBJ1-5 for the parts outside the CDR3, the full variable domain is DAGVTQSPTHLIKTRGQQVTLRCSPKSGHDTVSWYQQALGQGPQFIFQYYEEEERQRGNFPDRFSGHQFPNYSSELNVNALLLGDSALYLCASSLGQGHQPQHFGDGTRLSIL.

This sequence joins TRBV5-6 and TRBJ2-1, with 10 bases aligning to TRBD2. V was clipped by 4 bases and J by 4 bases; unmatched bases: 5. The CDR3 has 15 amino acids. CDR1 and CDR2 from the germline V gene are SGHDT and YYEEEE. The CDR3: CASSLSGGSYNEQFF. In DNA form, the CDR3 reads TGTGCCAGCAGCCTTAGCGGGGGGTCGTACAATGAGCAGTTCTTC.

J is TRBJ1-2 and V is TRBV7-9; maybe TRBD1 (5 bases). The V and J ends lost 4 bases and 4 bases respectively, with 13 bases between them. There are 14 residues in the CDR3. The V gene's germline CDR1 is SEHNR and CDR2 FQNEAQ (reference sequence). In DNA form, the CDR3 reads TGTGCCAGCAGCTCGGAGGGACCGACCTATGGCTACACCTTC. It is translated as CASSSEGPTYGYTF. Full variable domain (remainder filled in from reference TRBV7-9 and TRBJ1-2): DTGVSQNPRHKITKRGQNVTFRCDPISEHNRLYWYRQTLGQGPEFLTYFQNEAQLEKSRLLSDRFSAERPKGSFSTLEIQRTEQGDSAMYLCASSSEGPTYGYTFGSGTRLTVV.

This clone showed up just a few times. The chain links TRBV27 to TRBJ2-3; 7 positions match TRBD1. Looked up from germline, CDR1 is MNHEY and CDR2 is SMNVEV (reference sequence). The CDR3 runs 15 residues. After removal of 6 bases from V and 5 bases from J, the junction contained 11 bases not matched to a gene. As DNA, the CDR3 is TGTGCCAGCAGGTCAGGACAGGTGATAGTAGATACGCAGTATTTT. This gives the protein CASRSGQVIVDTQYF.

This clone turned up a few times. This chain uses TRBV10-2 with TRBJ1-6; 7 nucleotides agree with TRBD1. The CDR3 is made up of 14 amino acids. Per the germline V gene, CDR1 is WSHSY and CDR2 is SAAADI. V lost 3 bases and J lost 10; bases outside the gene matches: 6. CDR3 nucleotide sequence: TGCGCCAGCAGTGAAGGGGGCGGGCAATCACCCCTCCACTTT. It codes for CASSEGGGQSPLHF.

The chain joins TRBV11-2 to TRBJ2-1, with 11 bases aligning to TRBD2. V dropped 1 base and J dropped 5; count of bases not matched to a gene: 4. Germline CDR1 is SGHAT and CDR2 is FQNNGV. The CDR3 contains 16 residues. Written as DNA, the CDR3 is TGTGCCAGCAGCTTAGTGGTGGGACTAGCGGACAATGAGCAGTTCTTC. This codes for CASSLVVGLADNEQFF.

The CDR3 sequence: CASSSGLAGGQDTQYF. The CDR3 nucleotides are TGCGCCAGCAGCTCGGGGCTTGCGGGGGGGCAAGATACGCAGTATTTT. The rearrangement joins TRBV5-1 to TRBJ2-3, with TRBD2 identical over 9 bases. CDR1 is SGHRS and CDR2 is YFSETQ in the germline V gene. This CDR3 has 16 residues. The V gene end was trimmed by 3 bases and the J gene end by 5 bases; junction bases not matched to a gene: 10.

The chain links TRBV19 to TRBJ1-6, with 10 bases lining up with TRBD1. J gave up 3 bases and V 2 bases, and 7 bases lay outside the gene matches. The CDR3 totals 18 residues. Germline V gene lookup returns CDR1 LNHDA and CDR2 SQIVND (reference sequence). The CDR3, as DNA: TGTGCCAGTAGTATAATCGCGACAGGGGGCGGCTATAATTCACCCCTCCACTTT. Residues: CASSIIATGGGYNSPLHF.

The chain is built from TRBV5-6 and TRBJ2-2; the D gene is possibly TRBD1 (7 bases). The germline V gene has CDR1 SGHDT and CDR2 YYEEEE. This CDR3 is 16 amino acids long. Trimming shortened V by 3 bases and J by 6 bases, and 18 bases separated the two germline ends. The CDR3 loop is CASSSPWRGRSGELFF. The CDR3 DNA follows: TGTGCCAGCAGCTCCCCCTGGAGGGGGCGGTCCGGGGAGCTGTTTTTT.

The J gene is TRBJ2-7, the V gene TRBV11-2; no clear D. The V and J ends lost 0 bases and 3 bases respectively, with 21 bases between them. Germline-derived CDR1 and CDR2 are SGHAT and FQNNGV. The CDR3 covers 18 residues. CDR3: CASSLEIPAWRYFYEQYF. The CDR3 nucleotides read TGTGCCAGCAGCTTAGAAATCCCCGCGTGGAGATACTTCTACGAGCAGTACTTC.

The chain combines TRBV7-7 with TRBJ1-5; D remains unclear. The CDR3 sequence is 18 residues long. Per the germline V gene, CDR1 is SSHAT and CDR2 is FNYEAQ (reference sequence). V was clipped by 1 base and J by 0 bases, with 16 bases between them. The CDR3 sequence: CASSLVVEEPISNQPQHF. The CDR3 nucleotides read TGTGCCAGCAGCTTAGTGGTCGAGGAGCCTATTAGCAATCAGCCCCAGCATTTT.

The V call is TRBV19, the J call TRBJ2-7, with D unclear. V was trimmed by 8 bases and J by 6 bases, leaving 14 bases between them. Germline assignment: CDR1 LNHDA and CDR2 SQIVND (reference sequence). The CDR3 covers 12 residues. CDR3 protein: CASAVSISEQYF. The CDR3 DNA reads as TGTGCCAGTGCTGTCAGTATCTCCGAGCAGTACTTC.

This clone has just a few counts. The chain employs TRBV25-1 and TRBJ2-1; TRBD1 is a possible D gene (5 bases). The germline V and J ends were trimmed by 6 bases and 6 bases, with 15 bases remaining between them. Looked up from germline, CDR1 is MGHDK and CDR2 is SYGVNS. The CDR3 has 14 residues. CDR3 bases: TGTGCCAGCAGCGCGGTCAGGGTTCGCAATGAGCAGTTCTTC. Residues: CASSAVRVRNEQFF.

The CDR3 region is CASSPREVEYGYTF. The CDR3 DNA reads as TGTGCCAGCTCACCAAGGGAGGTTGAATATGGCTACACCTTC. The V and J genes are TRBV18 and TRBJ1-2; D unresolved. The CDR3 is 14 residues long. With 2 bases removed from V and 5 bases from J, the gap between germline ends came to 12 bases. Looked up from germline, CDR1 is KGHSH and CDR2 is LQKENI. Drawing the rest from reference TRBV18 and TRBJ1-2, the complete variable domain is NAGVMQNPRHLVRRRGQEARLRCSPMKGHSHVYWYRQLPEEGLKFMVYLQKENIIDESGMPKERFSAEFPKEGPSILRIQQVVRGDSAAYFCASSPREVEYGYTFGSGTRLTVV.

V is TRBV30 and J is TRBJ2-4; D is unclear. This CDR3 contains 11 residues. With 2 bases removed from V and 8 bases from J, the gap between germline ends came to 7 bases. CDR1 and CDR2 (germline): GTSNPN, SVGIG (reference sequence). CDR3 sequence: CAWSLSDIQYF. The DNA for the CDR3 is TGTGCCTGGAGTCTAAGTGACATTCAGTACTTC.

The chain couples TRBV11-2 to TRBJ1-4; D perhaps matches TRBD1 (5 bases). CDR1 is SGHAT and CDR2 is FQNNGV in the germline V gene. The CDR3 totals 14 residues. Trimming took 3 bases from V and 0 from J, leaving 5 bases between them. CDR3 sequence reads: CASSLTATNEKLFF. CDR3 nucleotides: TGTGCCAGCAGCTTGACAGCAACTAATGAAAAACTGTTTTTT.

The chain carries TRBV19 and TRBJ2-7, with TRBD1 matching over 10 bases. Germline trimming cut 6 bases from V and 1 base from J; bases unmatched to any gene: 3. The CDR3 covers 14 residues. From germline, CDR1 is LNHDA and CDR2 SQIVND (reference sequence). Here the CDR3 reads CASRWGQGSYEQYF. The CDR3 region has the DNA TGTGCCAGTAGATGGGGACAGGGGTCCTACGAGCAGTACTTC.

This clone was detected a few times. This chain uses TRBV19 with TRBJ2-1, with TRBD1 matching 9 bases. The CDR3 covers 15 residues. V trimming: 9 bases; J trimming: 10 bases; junction bases outside the gene matches: 16. From germline, CDR1 is LNHDA and CDR2 SQIVND (reference sequence). CDR3 sequence: CARRAAGTGTVEQFF. CDR3 nucleotide sequence: TGTGCCAGAAGGGCGGCCGGGACAGGGACAGTCGAGCAGTTCTTC.

This clone was counted a single time. The chain recombines TRBV11-2 with TRBJ1-4, with 7 bases aligning to TRBD1. CDR1 and CDR2 from the germline V gene are SGHAT and FQNNGV. The CDR3 runs to 14 residues. Trimming took 3 bases from V and 4 from J; bases not matched to a gene: 2. The CDR3 DNA reads as TGTGCCAGCAGCTTCAACAGGGGTAATGAAAAACTGTTTTTT. Translating gives CASSFNRGNEKLFF.